Listed here is a single T cell receptor beta chain. What it recognizes is unknown. The data stem from a study of shared clonotypes between healthy human individuals. Study information: Researchers drew samples from two women and three men aged 18 to 49.

This CDR3 is built from 15 residues. Germline V gene sequence: CDR1 SGDLS, CDR2 YYNGEE. The germline V and J ends were trimmed by 0 bases and 9 bases, with 16 bases remaining between them. Overall study findings and caveats: Non-shared clonotypes displayed generation probabilities falling below those of clonotypes present in all four donors.

Per the original methods: Junction-only sequences without quality scores came from ImmunoSEQ, so filtering differed. Clones were sequenced by immunoSEQ multiplex PCR, and TCRdb holds only the in-frame ones, with some missing. The V and J calls and clone size were taken over from that table, and D and trimming were inferred from the DNA. This table holds about 2.2 million clones, about 94% found once. CD45RO-negative CD8 cells positively selected for CCR7 made up the naive population, which excluded terminally differentiated effector memory CD45RA+ cells. There were only Caucasian adults among the donors, and all lived in Nashville, Tennessee.

The chain combines TRBV9 with TRBJ2-1; D gene unclear. The sequence came from a man aged 18-30 years in good health. Some clones in this sample may be carry-over from other donors' samples. Sequences were obtained from naive CD8+ T cells from PBMCs. In DNA, the CDR3 is TGTGCCAGCAGCGTAGGGGCCAAGGCGGTCCCTGAGCAGTTCTTC. Translation: CASSVGAKAVPEQFF.